Listed here are 13 T cell receptor beta chains from one sample, sequenced in a study of T-cell reconstitution after alpha-beta-depleted transplantation in children. It was with unique molecular identifiers that the TCRbeta library was prepared. TCRdb passed the PCR reads through MiXCR, listing each CDR3 protein once. The top ten clones hold just under 7.5% of a sample with hundreds of thousands of distinct CDR3 sequences, about 9.4% of them seen once. The specimen was PBMCs, collected before TCRalphabeta/CD19-depleted stem cell transplant. All receptors come from a boy in the first two years of life with acute myeloid leukemia, due to receive a stem cell transplant.

The table lists this clonotype with many counts. This chain uses TRBV5-1 with TRBJ2-6, with D hard to call. CDR1 is SGHRS and CDR2 is YFSETQ in the germline V gene. V was cut by 0 bases and J by 0 bases, with 7 bases left in between. The CDR3 extends over 16 amino acids. The CDR3 reads CASSLAGLSGANVLTF. CDR3 coding DNA: TGCGCCAGCAGCTTGGCGGGCCTCTCTGGGGCCAACGTCCTGACTTTC.

The chain employs TRBV7-3 and TRBJ2-3; 12 nucleotides line up with TRBD2. CDR3 size: 15 residues. CDR1 is SGHTA and CDR2 is FQGTGA in the germline V gene. Germline trimming cut 5 bases from V and 1 base from J; bases unmatched to any gene: 1. In DNA form, the CDR3 reads TGTGCCAGCAGCGCTAGCGGGGGGGGCACAGATACGCAGTATTTT. Translating gives CASSASGGGTDTQYF.

This clonotype was seen more than once but under ten times. This sequence joins TRBV7-9 and TRBJ2-1; 7 nucleotides agree with TRBD2. The CDR3 spans 15 residues. CDR1 and CDR2 from the germline V gene are SEHNR and FQNEAQ (reference sequence). V trimming: 5 bases; J trimming: 2 bases; junction bases outside the gene matches: 6. In DNA form, the CDR3 reads TGTGCCAGCAGCGCCGCTAGCGGACCCTACAATGAGCAGTTCTTC. Translation: CASSAASGPYNEQFF.

This clonotype was detected only once. A much more abundant neighbour one base away suggests this may be a read error. V and J are TRBV4-2 and TRBJ2-1; tentative D call: TRBD2 (6 bases). The germline V gene has CDR1 LGHNA and CDR2 YNFKEQ. Trimming pared 1 base from V and 1 base from J, leaving 17 bases between. This CDR3 contains 18 residues. CDR3 protein: CASSQGLVGVGSYNEQFF. In DNA form, the CDR3 reads TGTGCCAGCAGCCAAGGACTAGTGGGAGTCGGATCCTACAATGAGCAGTTCTTC.

The chain has TRBV20-1 and TRBJ1-5; D unresolved. Germline V gene lookup returns CDR1 DFQATT and CDR2 SNEGSKA (reference sequence). CDR3 length equals 15 residues. The V and J ends lost 2 bases and 0 bases respectively, with 11 bases between them. The CDR3 region has the DNA TGCAGTGCTAGACCGTTGGCTTATAGCAATCAGCCCCAGCATTTT. Translated, it gives CSARPLAYSNQPQHF.

This clonotype occurred many times. This chain links TRBV6-5 with TRBJ2-3; D unclear. The CDR3 covers 14 residues. Trimming took off 2 bases at V and 1 base at J, with 7 bases between the two ends. The germline CDR1 and CDR2 sequences are MNHEY and SVGAGI. The CDR3 coding sequence is TGTGCCAGCAGTTACCCTCGGGGCACAGATACGCAGTATTTT. It specifies CASSYPRGTDTQYF.

This clonotype has a count of ten or more. The V call is TRBV7-9, the J call TRBJ2-3; a possible D gene is TRBD2 (5 bases). Trimming removed 5 bases at V and 3 bases at J, with 18 bases between. The germline V gene encodes CDR1 SEHNR and CDR2 FQNEAQ (reference sequence). The CDR3 spans 16 residues. The CDR3, as DNA: TGTGCCAGCAGCCCCCCGGGCGGGCCTATGACAGATACGCAGTATTTT. This gives the protein CASSPPGGPMTDTQYF. Filled out from reference TRBV7-9 and TRBJ2-3, the complete variable domain reads DTGVSQNPRHKITKRGQNVTFRCDPISEHNRLYWYRQTLGQGPEFLTYFQNEAQLEKSRLLSDRFSAERPKGSFSTLEIQRTEQGDSAMYLCASSPPGGPMTDTQYFGPGTRLTVL.

This clonotype was observed a handful of times. The V and J genes are TRBV7-2 and TRBJ1-2; D is unclear. The CDR3 length is 15 residues. Germline V gene lookup returns CDR1 SGHTA and CDR2 FQGNSA. The V gene lost 3 bases and the J gene lost 3 bases, with 14 bases spanning the gap. CDR3 nucleotides: TGTGCCAGCAGCTTTCGGACGGCTAAGGACTATGGCTACACCTTC. Translation gives CASSFRTAKDYGYTF.

This clonotype has at least ten counts. The CDR3 nucleotides read TGTGCCAGCAGTCCGCCGACTAGCGGGGGATATTACGAGCAGTACTTC. It yields the protein CASSPPTSGGYYEQYF. The chain uses TRBV7-9 and TRBJ2-7, with 12 bases matching TRBD2. Losses at the gene ends were 6 bases for V and 4 bases for J; bases not matched to a gene: 10. Per the germline V gene, CDR1 is SEHNR and CDR2 is FQNEAQ (reference sequence). The CDR3 sequence is 16 residues long.

This clonotype was recorded many times. This chain connects TRBV27 to TRBJ2-2, with 7 nucleotides matching TRBD1. V dropped 2 bases and J dropped 4; count of bases not matched to a gene: 4. CDR1 and CDR2 from the germline V gene are MNHEY and SMNVEV (reference sequence). The CDR3 has 15 residues. The CDR3 spells CASSLRDRSTGELFF. CDR3 DNA sequence: TGTGCCAGCAGTTTACGGGACAGATCCACCGGGGAGCTGTTTTTT.

The gene calls are TRBV20-1 and TRBJ2-3; D may be TRBD2 (5 bases). The CDR3 has 13 amino acids. Trimming took off 1 base at V and 4 bases at J, with 9 bases between the two ends. CDR1 is DFQATT and CDR2 is SNEGSKA in the germline V gene (reference sequence). The CDR3 sequence: CSARGWESDTQYF. In DNA, the CDR3 is TGCAGTGCTAGAGGCTGGGAGTCAGATACGCAGTATTTT.

This clonotype was counted between two and nine times. The V gene is TRBV7-3, the J gene TRBJ2-7; maybe TRBD1 (7 bases). Germline values: CDR1 SGHTA, CDR2 FQGTGA. Trimming shortened V by 5 bases and J by 7 bases, and 15 bases separated the two germline ends. The CDR3 covers 13 residues. The CDR3 coding sequence is TGTGCCAGCAGCCCCAGGGGGGTAGGGGAGCAGTACTTC. Amino acid sequence: CASSPRGVGEQYF.

This clonotype was detected ten times or more. The rearrangement links TRBV12-5 to TRBJ2-1, with D perhaps TRBD2 (6 bases). The CDR3 has 14 residues. In germline, CDR1 is LGHNT, CDR2 FRNRAP. Deletions cut 7 bases from V and 5 bases from J, with 15 bases between. CDR3 in DNA: TGTGCTAGTGTTCGGGACTTTGCCCACAATGAGCAGTTCTTC. Its protein is CASVRDFAHNEQFF.